This T cell receptor (beta chain) was captured by sequencing in a study of blood T cell repertoires in COVID-19 (dated by TCRdb to between 2020 and 2021). Concerning the study at large: The collaborator samples originated in the United States, Italy and Spain and spanned the acute and convalescent phases of COVID-19. Samples were obtained from the ongoing ImmuneRACE study (first 160 participants) and from about 1,300 subjects provided by 6 global collaborators. Subjects who had been exposed to COVID-19, were actively infected with it, or had recovered from it provided the deeply sampled blood TCRbeta repertoires that made up the dataset. The repertoires were released in a freely available public database intended as a resource for research on the immune response to SARS-CoV-2. The prospective study material was composed of cDNA or gDNA derived from T cells, B-cell-depleted T cells, or PBMCs. Where HLA class I and class II types were available, the types were taken from metadata supplied by the sample provider, not from assay-based typing. A de-identified subject ID, COVID-19 status, age in years and sex were almost always included in the sample metadata. The investigation overall reported the following: Clinical and demographic metadata were provided uncurated, with the amount varying by source and participant.

TCRbeta CDR3 regions were amplified from genomic DNA by means of the immunoSEQ Assay, a bias-controlled multiplex PCR. The original pipeline was this. Within the assay, amplification of reference gene primers was used to estimate how many nucleated cells each sample contained. Sequence reads were collapsed and filtered to measure the absolute abundance of every unique TCRbeta CDR3 rearrangement. For each sample, productive Simpson clonality was calculated as the square root of Simpson's diversity index over productive rearrangements. Drawn from immuneACCESS, this table holds only the in-frame rearrangements with V and J called that TCRdb kept. Clones are partly lost; checked studies trace under half to an unresolved V gene and leave the rest unexplained. For V, J and clone size, that table is used; D and trimming come from the DNA. Counted in this sample were 200,000 to 250,000 clones; around 81% of them appeared once. The leading ten clones occupy around 13% of the sample.

Details on this clone: There is no known antigen for this receptor. No base quality values were provided; no much bigger clone lies one nucleotide off.

Collaborating institutions collected whole blood in K2EDTA tubes following their own protocols. For TCRbeta analysis, collaborators shipped samples in one of three forms: frozen whole blood, isolated PBMCs, or DNA extracted from either of those sample types. The CDR3 goes from the cysteine to the phenylalanine over 13 residues. CDR3 DNA only is kept here, 39 bases in frame from base 1. V is shortened by 3 bases, J by 7 bases, and the region joining them spans 9 bases. The chain is encoded by TRBV12-3 or TRBV12-4 joined to TRBJ1-4; no D gene call is confident. The sequence came from a human donor in a cohort sampled during active COVID-19. The sequenced sample consisted of peripheral blood. The CDR3 has the sequence CASSFRGTEKLFF. The nucleotides read TGTGCCAGCAGTTTCAGAGGTACTGAAAAACTGTTTTTT.